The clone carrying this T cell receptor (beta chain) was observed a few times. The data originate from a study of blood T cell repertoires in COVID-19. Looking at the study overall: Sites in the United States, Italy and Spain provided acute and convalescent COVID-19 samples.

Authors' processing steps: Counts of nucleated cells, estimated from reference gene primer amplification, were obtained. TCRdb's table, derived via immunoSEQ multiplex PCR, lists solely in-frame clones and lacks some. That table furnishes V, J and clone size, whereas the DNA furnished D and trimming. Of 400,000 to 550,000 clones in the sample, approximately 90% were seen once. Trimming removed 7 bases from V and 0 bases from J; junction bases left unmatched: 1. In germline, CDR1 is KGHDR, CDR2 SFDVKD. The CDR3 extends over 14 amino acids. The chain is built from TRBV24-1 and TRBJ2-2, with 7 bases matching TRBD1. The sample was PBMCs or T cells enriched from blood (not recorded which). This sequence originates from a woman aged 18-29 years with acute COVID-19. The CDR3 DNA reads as TGTGCCACCAGCACAGGGGCGAACACCGGGGAGCTGTTTTTT. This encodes CATSTGANTGELFF.